The rows below give T cell receptor beta chains drawn from one sample of a study of T-cell reconstitution after alpha-beta-depleted transplantation in children. Each CDR3 protein is one row after TCRdb ran MiXCR on the PCR reads. The sample contains about 610,000 distinct CDR3 sequences, roughly a tenth of which appear only once. The sample here was PBMCs from the stem cell graft donor, taken from the stem cell graft. The receptors originated from a human donor who donated a stem cell graft to a child with acute myeloid leukemia. The CDR3 runs from the conserved cysteine through the conserved F or W. Fields, in order: D gene, V gene, clone size, J gene, CDR3 DNA, CDR3 protein. A D gene is named only where the DNA matches it firmly. Only part of the rows carry a size: once, few, many, or a class if the clone is expanded.

NA	TRBV16	few	TRBJ1-2	TGTGCCAGCAGCCAATTAAGGGCGACTAACTATGGCTACACCTTC	CASSQLRATNYGYTF
NA	TRBV6-2/TRBV6-3	many	TRBJ2-1	TGTGCCAGCAGTTACTCTCTAGAACGGTCCTACAATGAGCAGTTCTTC	CASSYSLERSYNEQFF
TRBD1	TRBV9	NA	TRBJ2-3	TGTGCCAGCAGCGTAGGACAGGGGGCAACCACAGATACGCAGTATTTT	CASSVGQGATTDTQYF
TRBD1	TRBV18	NA	TRBJ1-1	TGTGCCAGCTCGCTCGGGACAGCCCCTGAAGCTTTCTTT	CASSLGTAPEAFF
NA	TRBV5-1	few	TRBJ2-1	TGCGCCAGCAGCTTCCGGGTCGGATACAATGAGCAGTTCTTC	CASSFRVGYNEQFF
NA	TRBV7-9	many	TRBJ2-3	TGTGCCAGCAGCTTAGAAGGGCTCACAGATACGCAGTATTTT	CASSLEGLTDTQYF
TRBD2	TRBV6-1	NA	TRBJ2-3	TGTGCCAGCAGGCCCCCGGGCGGGAGGGCAGATACGCAGTATTTT	CASRPPGGRADTQYF
NA	TRBV21-1	NA	TRBJ1-2	TGTGCCAGCAGCAAAGCGTCGGGGCTCGGGCATGGCTACACCTTC	CASSKASGLGHGYTF
TRBD1	TRBV10-3	many	TRBJ1-6	TGTGCCATCAGCGGGGGACAGGGGGATTCACCCCTCCACTTT	CAISGGQGDSPLHF
TRBD2	TRBV29-1	few	TRBJ2-1	TGCAGCGTTGAATTTCTAGCGGGATGGAACAATGAGCAGTTCTTC	CSVEFLAGWNNEQFF
TRBD1	TRBV30	few	TRBJ1-5	TGTGCCTGGAGGGGGCAGGGGGCTCAGCCCCAGCATTTT	CAWRGQGAQPQHF
NA	TRBV7-9	NA	TRBJ1-5	TGTGCCAGCAGCTCGACACTGCAGCCCCAGCATTTT	CASSSTLQPQHF
TRBD2	TRBV30	few	TRBJ2-1	TGTGCCTGGATTTCTAGCGGGAGGAGATACAATGAGCAGTTCTTC	CAWISSGRRYNEQFF
TRBD1	TRBV29-1	many	TRBJ2-5	TGCAGCGCCGCGGGATCCGGGACAGGGGGGAGGGAGACCCAGTACTTC	CSAAGSGTGGRETQYF
NA	TRBV7-3	NA	TRBJ2-1	TGTGCCAGCAGCTTAACGGGGGCGGACAATGAGCAGTTCTTC	CASSLTGADNEQFF
TRBD2	TRBV14	many	TRBJ2-2	TGTGCCAGCAGCCCCGGACTAGCACCCGGGGAGCTGTTTTTT	CASSPGLAPGELFF
TRBD1	TRBV20-1	few	TRBJ1-2	TGCAGTGCTAGGGGGGACAGCGCCAACTATGGCTACACCTTC	CSARGDSANYGYTF
NA	TRBV25-1	few	TRBJ1-1	TGTGCCAGCCAAGTGGCCGGGGGTAGAAACACTGAAGCTTTCTTT	CASQVAGGRNTEAFF
NA	TRBV27	NA	TRBJ2-3	TGTGCCAGCCGCAAGGGGTTGGGGGAGAAGGATAGTTTC	CASRKGLGEKDSF
NA	TRBV5-1	NA	TRBJ2-2	TGCGCCAGCAGCGGACAGACATCGAACACCGGGGAGCTGTTTTTT	CASSGQTSNTGELFF
NA	TRBV10-3	NA	TRBJ2-3	TGTGCCATCAGTGAGCCTAGAGGAGATACGCAGTATTTT	CAISEPRGDTQYF
NA	TRBV29-1	NA	TRBJ1-1	TGCAGCGTTGCGGTCACGAACACTGAAGCTTTCTTT	CSVAVTNTEAFF
NA	TRBV5-1	NA	TRBJ2-7	TGCGCCAGCAGCTTCTTCAGGGGATACGAGCAGTACTTC	CASSFFRGYEQYF
NA	TRBV29-1	NA	TRBJ1-1	TGCAGCGTTGTCCCCCCCACGAACACTGAAGCTTTCTTT	CSVVPPTNTEAFF
NA	TRBV6-2/TRBV6-3	few	TRBJ1-5	TGTGCCAGCAGTTCCAACGACAGGTTCTGGAATCAGCCCCAGCATTTT	CASSSNDRFWNQPQHF
TRBD2	TRBV30	few	TRBJ2-3	TGTGCCTGGAGTGTACTAGCGGGACCCACAGATACGCAGTATTTT	CAWSVLAGPTDTQYF
TRBD2	TRBV7-3	many	TRBJ2-3	TGTGCCAGCAGCTTAAACGTAGCGGGAGGGCCAGATACGCAGTATTTT	CASSLNVAGGPDTQYF
NA	TRBV7-2	few	TRBJ1-4	TGTGCCAGCAGCGAGGGTACAGGGAGTGAAAAACTGTTTTTT	CASSEGTGSEKLFF
NA	TRBV6-8	NA	TRBJ2-1	TGTGCCAGCAGTTACCCGAGGGTAGCCGGAAACTACAATGAGCAGTTCTTC	CASSYPRVAGNYNEQFF
TRBD2	TRBV29-1	many	TRBJ2-3	TGCAGCGTTCCATCTAGCGGGAGGGCCGGGGATACGCAGTATTTT	CSVPSSGRAGDTQYF
NA	TRBV5-6	few	TRBJ1-2	TGTGCCAGCAGCCGTGGGACACGCTACACCTTC	CASSRGTRYTF